This T cell receptor beta chain was captured by sequencing in a study of OX40 agonist ivuxolimab in advanced cancers. The overall study: The dose-escalation cohort was roughly 84% male, with a mean age of around 60 years, ranging about 23 to 90. Earlier treatment with anti-PD-1, anti-PD-L1 or anti-CTLA-4 was permitted, and around 36% had received some. Findings and caveats of the study: In the expanded peripheral T cells, antigen specificity was never determined. By week 6 at 0.1 to 3.0 mg/kg, blood CD4+ and CD8+ T cells had expanded clonally.

TCRdb's table, derived via immunoSEQ multiplex PCR, lists solely in-frame clones and lacks some. The profile shows 80,000 to 90,000 clones, around 84% of them singletons. With regard to this clone: Its antigen is not known.

The V end was cut by 2 bases, the J end by 6 bases, with 11 bases between. The germline gives CDR1 SGHVS, CDR2 FQNEAQ. The CDR3 runs to 13 residues. The sample was CD4+ or CD8+ T cells sorted from blood, taken in a trial of the OX40 agonist ivuxolimab. The receptor was isolated from an adult with an advanced solid tumor such as melanoma, head and neck, liver or kidney cancer. The chain recombines TRBV7-8 with TRBJ2-7; D perhaps matches TRBD1 (6 bases). CDR3 coding DNA: TGTGCCAGCAGCTTAACGCGCAGGGGCGAGCAGTACTTC. Its translation: CASSLTRRGEQYF.